The 24 T cell receptor beta chains below all came from one sample that was sequenced in a study of early T cells in non-severe SARS-CoV-2 infection. Each CDR3 protein is one row after TCRdb ran MiXCR on the 5' RACE reads. This sample has roughly 80,000 distinct CDR3 sequences, with more than 12% found just once. Sample: whole blood. The source of these receptors is an adult who was a healthcare worker with PCR-confirmed SARS-CoV-2 infection or an uninfected control (not recorded which).

This chain connects TRBV4-1 to TRBJ2-7; D is possibly TRBD2 (5 bases). V gave up 2 bases and J gave up 0 bases, with 11 bases separating them. The CDR3 runs 15 residues. Germline CDR1 MGHRA, CDR2 YSYEKL. The DNA of the CDR3 is TGCGCCAGCAGCCAAAGCACCGGGGACTCCTACGAGCAGTACTTC. Residues: CASSQSTGDSYEQYF.

This clonotype was seen a few times. This chain connects TRBV11-3 to TRBJ1-1; D gene uncertain. Germline lookup yields CDR1 SGHNT and CDR2 YENEEA. The CDR3 contains 13 residues. V was cut by 5 bases and J by 5 bases, with 12 bases left in between. The CDR3 bases are TGTGCCAGCAGCCCCTCGACAAGGACTGAAGCTTTCTTT. This codes for CASSPSTRTEAFF.

This clonotype occurred many times. The rearrangement links TRBV5-1 to TRBJ1-4; tentatively, D is TRBD1 (5 bases). The V and J ends lost 2 bases and 0 bases respectively, with 8 bases between them. Germline CDR1 is SGHRS and CDR2 is YFSETQ. The CDR3 has 15 residues. In DNA, the CDR3 is TGCGCCAGCAGCTTTAAACAGGCAACTAATGAAAAACTGTTTTTT. It translates to CASSFKQATNEKLFF.

For this clonotype: The germline gene is not matched at one end of the junction; a read error may be the cause. The chain combines TRBV5-4 with TRBJ2-5, with D possibly matching TRBD1 (6 bases). Germline CDR1 and CDR2: SGHNT and YYREEE (reference sequence). There are 14 residues in the CDR3. The CDR3 loop is CATSSGQHQETQYF. CDR3 sequence (DNA): TGTGCCACCAGCTCTGGACAGCACCAAGAGACCCAGTACTTC.

This clonotype occurred many times. The V call is TRBV6-6, the J call TRBJ1-1; TRBD1 matches 8 bases. V trimming: 8 bases; J trimming: 4 bases; junction bases outside the gene matches: 6. The CDR3 is made up of 13 amino acids. CDR1 is MNHNY and CDR2 is SVGAGI in the germline V gene (reference sequence). The CDR3 loop is CASDPGGVTEAFF. Here the CDR3 DNA reads TGTGCCAGCGACCCAGGGGGCGTCACTGAAGCTTTCTTT.

This clonotype was counted many times. The chain has TRBV7-9 and TRBJ2-6; D remains ambiguous. The CDR3 is made up of 15 amino acids. Germline lookup yields CDR1 SEHNR and CDR2 FQNEAQ (reference sequence). Trimming stripped 10 bases from V and 2 bases from J, with 15 bases between. The CDR3 DNA sequence: TGTGCCATCAAGGCCACGGAGACTGGGGCCAACGTCCTGACTTTC. The encoded protein is CAIKATETGANVLTF.

There are many counts of this clonotype. The genes are TRBV3-1 and TRBJ2-7, with no clear D. Germline loops: CDR1 LGHDT, CDR2 YNNKEL (reference sequence). This CDR3 spans 15 amino acids. The V end lost 1 base, the J end lost 2 bases, and 12 bases lay between the germline ends. The DNA for the CDR3 is TGTGCCAGCAGCCAAGTCGCAGGAACGGCCTACGAGCAGTACTTC. It codes for CASSQVAGTAYEQYF.

This clonotype was detected a few times. The chain combines TRBV5-1 with TRBJ2-7; 9 positions agree with TRBD1. V lost 4 bases and J lost 4; bases outside the gene matches: 9. The CDR3 sequence is 15 residues long. From germline, CDR1 is SGHRS and CDR2 YFSETQ. The CDR3 here is CASSLRGTGFYEQYF. In DNA form, the CDR3 reads TGCGCCAGCAGCCTCCGAGGGACAGGGTTTTACGAGCAGTACTTC.

The sample holds a few counts of this clonotype. The genes are TRBV4-1 and TRBJ2-3; 14 nucleotides agree with TRBD2. The CDR3 is made up of 16 amino acids. Per the germline V gene, CDR1 is MGHRA and CDR2 is YSYEKL. J was trimmed by 5 bases and V by 4 bases; bases with no gene match: 5. The CDR3 protein is CASSPGLAGVGDTQYF. CDR3 in DNA: TGCGCCAGCAGCCCGGGACTAGCGGGAGTTGGAGATACGCAGTATTTT.

This chain joins TRBV7-8 and TRBJ1-3; D gene ambiguous. The CDR3 loop spans 14 amino acids. Trimming stripped 5 bases from V and 5 bases from J, with 13 bases between. Germline values: CDR1 SGHVS, CDR2 FQNEAQ. CDR3 sequence: CASSPGRGRNTIYF. The CDR3 DNA sequence: TGTGCCAGCAGCCCCGGACGGGGAAGAAACACCATATATTTT.

This clonotype was recorded at least ten times. This chain uses TRBV29-1 with TRBJ2-1; D remains ambiguous. CDR3 length equals 13 residues. V was trimmed by 3 bases and J by 8 bases, leaving 14 bases between them. The germline gives CDR1 SQVTM, CDR2 ANQGSEA. CDR3 region: CSVDPKASDEQFF. The CDR3 region has the DNA TGCAGCGTTGACCCAAAAGCCAGCGATGAGCAGTTCTTC.

The rearrangement uses TRBV2 and TRBJ2-1; no definite D call. CDR1 and CDR2 (germline): SNHLY, FYNNEI. V was shortened by 4 bases and J by 5 bases, with 9 bases between the two germline ends. The CDR3 is 13 amino acids. The CDR3, as DNA: TGTGCCAGCAGTGCGAACTGGAACAATGAGCAGTTCTTC. Translation gives CASSANWNNEQFF.

The CDR3 reads CASWTGTFQPQHF. The CDR3 coding sequence is TGTGCCAGTTGGACAGGGACCTTCCAGCCCCAGCATTTT. The chain joins TRBV19 to TRBJ1-5, with 8 bases that match TRBD1. Germline CDR1 reads LNHDA; CDR2 reads SQIVND (reference sequence). V shed 8 bases and J 7 bases; nucleotides not matched to a gene: 7. This CDR3 is built from 13 residues.

This clonotype occurred many times. The chain is built from TRBV7-9 and TRBJ1-1; no reliable D call. This CDR3 spans 12 amino acids. V shed 0 bases and J shed 11 bases, with 10 bases lying between them. Germline V lookup: CDR1 SEHNR, CDR2 FQNEAQ (reference sequence). The DNA for the CDR3 is TGTGCCAGCAGCTTAGCCACCCAGATGGCTTTCTTT. Its protein product is CASSLATQMAFF.

The rearrangement uses TRBV29-1 and TRBJ2-6; tentative D call: TRBD2 (5 bases). The CDR3 has 15 amino acids. Germline V lookup: CDR1 SQVTM, CDR2 ANQGSEA. The germline V and J ends were trimmed by 6 bases and 4 bases, with 16 bases remaining between them. The CDR3 coding sequence is TGCAGCGTCGTTATGAGGGCTTCCGGGGCCAACGTCCTGACTTTC. Translated, it gives CSVVMRASGANVLTF.

This clonotype was observed at least ten times. V usage is TRBV30 and J usage is TRBJ2-1, with D perhaps TRBD2 (7 bases). CDR1 is GTSNPN and CDR2 is SVGIG in the germline V gene (reference sequence). This CDR3 is built from 13 residues. The V end was cut by 5 bases, the J end by 5 bases, with 13 bases between. CDR3 bases: TGTGCCTGGGGGGGCGGGAGCCACAATGAGCAGTTCTTC. Translation gives CAWGGGSHNEQFF.

This clonotype was counted only a few times. The chain is built from TRBV29-1 and TRBJ2-7, with no clear D. Trimming stripped 1 base from V and 7 bases from J, with 8 bases between. Looked up from germline, CDR1 is SQVTM and CDR2 is ANQGSEA. The CDR3 sequence is 11 residues long. As DNA, the CDR3 is TGCAGCGTTGAAGCCCTAGGGGAGCAGTACTTC. It encodes CSVEALGEQYF.

This clonotype was seen repeatedly, ten times or more. The chain employs TRBV5-1 and TRBJ1-1, with D tentatively TRBD1 (6 bases). The CDR3 length is 15 residues. The germline V and J ends were trimmed by 2 bases and 1 base, with 12 bases remaining between them. The germline gives CDR1 SGHRS, CDR2 YFSETQ. DNA for the CDR3: TGCGCCAGCAGCTTCTCGACAGGTCAGAACACTGAAGCTTTCTTT. Its protein product is CASSFSTGQNTEAFF. The full variable domain, in which reference TRBV5-1 and TRBJ1-1 provide the parts outside the CDR3, is KAGVTQTPRYLIKTRGQQVTLSCSPISGHRSVSWYQQTPGQGLQFLFEYFSETQRNKGNFPGRFSGRQFSNSRSEMNVSTLELGDSALYLCASSFSTGQNTEAFFGQGTRLTVV.

This clonotype has a handful of counts. The V gene is TRBV20-1, the J gene TRBJ2-7, with 9 bases lining up with TRBD2. After removal of 5 bases from V and 9 bases from J, the junction contained 11 bases not matched to a gene. Germline-derived CDR1 and CDR2 are DFQATT and SNEGSKA (reference sequence). CDR3 length: 13 residues. DNA for the CDR3: TGCAGTGCTTCTGTTAGCGGGAGCACATCGCAGTACTTC. This sequence encodes CSASVSGSTSQYF.

The chain uses TRBV6-5 and TRBJ2-2; D unresolved. Germline CDR1 reads MNHEY; CDR2 reads SVGAGI. CDR3 length: 14 residues. V lost 8 bases and J lost 0, with 10 bases in between. In DNA, the CDR3 is TGTGCCAGCCGGACGGTTGCGAACACCGGGGAGCTGTTTTTT. Protein: CASRTVANTGELFF.

In its sample, this clonotype was seen a few times. The chain couples TRBV7-9 to TRBJ2-1; 7 nucleotides align to TRBD2. There are 14 residues in the CDR3. Germline values: CDR1 SEHNR, CDR2 FQNEAQ (reference sequence). Trimming took 10 bases from V and 0 from J; bases not matched to a gene: 6. This CDR3 reads CATGRDYSYNEQFF. CDR3 coding DNA: TGTGCCACCGGCCGGGACTACTCCTACAATGAGCAGTTCTTC. Together with reference TRBV7-9 and TRBJ2-1, the CDR3 gives the full variable domain: DTGVSQNPRHKITKRGQNVTFRCDPISEHNRLYWYRQTLGQGPEFLTYFQNEAQLEKSRLLSDRFSAERPKGSFSTLEIQRTEQGDSAMYLCATGRDYSYNEQFFGPGTRLTVL.

The rearrangement uses TRBV6-2 or TRBV6-3 and TRBJ1-5, with D uncertain. Germline CDR1 and CDR2: MNHEY and SVGEGT. The CDR3 contains 13 residues. Trimming removed 8 bases at V and 6 bases at J, with 14 bases between. In nucleotides, the CDR3 is TGTGCCAGCGGGGAAGCAATGGGTCAGCCCCAGCATTTT. It translates to CASGEAMGQPQHF.

The rearrangement joins TRBV3-1 to TRBJ2-5; 8 nucleotides agree with TRBD1. V shed 4 bases, J shed 3 bases, and the junction held 4 bases outside the gene matches. Germline values: CDR1 LGHDT, CDR2 YNNKEL (reference sequence). The CDR3 covers 14 residues. As DNA, the CDR3 is TGTGCCAGCAGCCTCCGGGACAGGAAAGAGACCCAGTACTTC. The encoded protein is CASSLRDRKETQYF.

The chain employs TRBV29-1 and TRBJ1-2, with 7 bases aligning to TRBD1. Looked up from germline, CDR1 is SQVTM and CDR2 is ANQGSEA. The CDR3 length is 13 residues. Trimming removed 4 bases from V and 6 bases from J; junction bases left unmatched: 8. CDR3 in amino acids: CSVGRQGANGYTF. As DNA, the CDR3 is TGCAGCGTTGGTAGACAGGGAGCTAATGGCTACACCTTC.